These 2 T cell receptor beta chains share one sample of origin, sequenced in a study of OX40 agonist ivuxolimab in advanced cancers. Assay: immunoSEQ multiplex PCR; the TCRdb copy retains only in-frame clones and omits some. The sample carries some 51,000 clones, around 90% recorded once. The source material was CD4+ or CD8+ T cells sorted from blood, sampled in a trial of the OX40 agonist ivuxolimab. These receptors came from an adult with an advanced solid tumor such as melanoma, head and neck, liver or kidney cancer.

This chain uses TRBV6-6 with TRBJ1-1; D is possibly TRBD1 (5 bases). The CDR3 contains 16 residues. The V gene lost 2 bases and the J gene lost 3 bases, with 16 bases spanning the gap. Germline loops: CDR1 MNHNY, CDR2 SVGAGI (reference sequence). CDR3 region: CASSYPPGLGDTEAFF. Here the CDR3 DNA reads TGTGCCAGCAGTTACCCCCCGGGGCTCGGAGACACTGAAGCTTTCTTT.

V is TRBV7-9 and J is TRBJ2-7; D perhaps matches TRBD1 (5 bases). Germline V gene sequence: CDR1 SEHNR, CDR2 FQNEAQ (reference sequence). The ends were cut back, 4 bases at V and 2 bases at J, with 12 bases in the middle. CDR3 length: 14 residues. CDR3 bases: TGTGCCAGCAGCTCTTCGACAGTGGCCTACGAGCAGTACTTC. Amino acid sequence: CASSSSTVAYEQYF.